The present T cell receptor (beta chain) was sequenced within a study of blood T cell repertoires in COVID-19. Across the whole study: Sites in the United States, Italy and Spain provided acute and convalescent COVID-19 samples.

Sequenced by immunoSEQ multiplex PCR; TCRdb stores in-frame clones only, minus some. The sample lists hundreds of thousands of clones; 70% to 90% were seen once. Participants were aged 18 to 89 years, lived in some 23 US areas, and enrolled virtually. The CDR3 is 14 residues long. Germline loops: CDR1 GTSNPN, CDR2 SVGIG (reference sequence). V trimming: 6 bases; J trimming: 2 bases; junction bases outside the gene matches: 7. The sequence was obtained from a woman aged 18-29 years with acute COVID-19. V and J are TRBV30 and TRBJ1-3; TRBD1 matches at 7 bases. Sequenced input: PBMCs or T cells enriched from blood (not recorded which). The CDR3 spells CACPRDSAGNTIYF. The CDR3 DNA is TGTGCCTGCCCTCGGGACAGCGCTGGAAACACCATATATTTT.